Presented here are 29 T cell receptor beta chains from one specimen sequenced in a study of cytomegalovirus exposure and HLA in healthy donors. The PCR contained 60 Vbeta and 13 Jbeta primers. Measured with immunoSEQ multiplex PCR; TCRdb has only the in-frame clones, and not every one. The sample lists 190,000 or so clones; 75% to 90% were seen once. Sequences were obtained from PBMCs. The receptors originated from a boy younger than 18 in good health and CMV-seronegative.

The chain uses TRBV28 and TRBJ1-2, with D hard to call. CDR3 length: 15 amino acids. Deletions cut 5 bases from V and 3 bases from J, with 16 bases between. The V gene's germline CDR1 is MDHEN and CDR2 SYDVKM. The CDR3 DNA sequence: TGTGCCAGCAGTCCTACCGGTATCCTCTACTATGGCTACACCTTC. This codes for CASSPTGILYYGYTF.

CDR3 sequence reads: CASSTPGQGATGYTF. The CDR3 region has the DNA TGTGCCAGTAGTACGCCGGGACAGGGGGCAACTGGCTACACCTTC. This chain connects TRBV19 to TRBJ1-2; TRBD1 matches 12 bases. CDR1 LNHDA and CDR2 SQIVND come from the germline V gene (reference sequence). V was clipped by 4 bases and J by 7 bases; unmatched bases: 7. This CDR3 has 15 residues.

The chain is built from TRBV6-6 and TRBJ2-5; 9 bases match TRBD2. Germline CDR1 is MNHNY and CDR2 is SVGAGI (reference sequence). CDR3 length: 14 residues. V was pared by 7 bases and J by 4 bases, with 7 bases of the junction left unmatched. The CDR3 here is CASTQRGAGETQYF. The CDR3 DNA reads TGTGCCAGCACCCAGCGGGGGGCGGGAGAGACCCAGTACTTC.

The gene calls are TRBV10-3 and TRBJ2-7; 7 bases are shared with TRBD2. V lost 0 bases, J lost 5 bases, and 4 bases stayed unmatched. The germline V gene has CDR1 ENHRY and CDR2 SYGVKD. CDR3 length: 14 amino acids. The CDR3 nucleotides read TGTGCCATCAGTGAGTCCCGGGACTATGACGAGCAGTACTTC. It yields the protein CAISESRDYDEQYF.

The V call is TRBV6-1, the J call TRBJ1-5; D is unresolved. Germline assignment: CDR1 MNHNS and CDR2 SASEGT. Trimming stripped 3 bases from V and 7 bases from J, with 13 bases between. The CDR3 consists of 14 residues. The CDR3 spells CASSEGGGPQPQHF. The DNA of the CDR3 is TGTGCCAGCAGTGAGGGTGGAGGGCCGCAGCCCCAGCATTTT.

The chain employs TRBV28 and TRBJ2-7, with 8 bases that match TRBD2. The trim removed 6 bases at V and 6 bases at J, leaving 4 bases unmatched. Per the germline V gene, CDR1 is MDHEN and CDR2 is SYDVKM. The CDR3 length is 12 residues. The CDR3 DNA reads as TGTGCCAGCAGCCCCGGGAGGGGCGAGCAGTACTTC. Protein: CASSPGRGEQYF.

The V and J genes are TRBV27 and TRBJ2-7; D call uncertain. The V gene lost 3 bases and the J gene lost 1 base, with 7 bases spanning the gap. The CDR3 totals 13 residues. CDR1 and CDR2 (germline): MNHEY, SMNVEV (reference sequence). CDR3 DNA sequence: TGTGCCAGCAGTTTCCGGAGATCCTACGAGCAGTACTTC. This translates into CASSFRRSYEQYF.

The CDR3 is CSVGDRESTGELFF. CDR3 bases: TGCAGCGTGGGGGACAGGGAAAGCACCGGGGAGCTGTTTTTT. This chain links TRBV29-1 with TRBJ2-2, with 9 bases identical to TRBD1. There are 14 residues in the CDR3. Germline trimming cut 6 bases from V and 4 bases from J; bases unmatched to any gene: 6. CDR1 and CDR2 from the germline V gene are SQVTM and ANQGSEA.

This chain uses TRBV20-1 with TRBJ2-7, with D unclear. Germline V gene sequence: CDR1 DFQATT, CDR2 SNEGSKA (reference sequence). The CDR3 loop spans 11 amino acids. The V end was cut by 3 bases, the J end by 2 bases, with 5 bases between. CDR3 loop: CSASRAYEQYF. In DNA, the CDR3 is TGCAGTGCTAGTCGAGCCTACGAGCAGTACTTC.

This clone is a singleton in its sample. V and J are TRBV28 and TRBJ1-4; the match to TRBD1 covers 11 bases. Germline V CDR1 and CDR2: MDHEN, SYDVKM. The ends lost 5 bases at V and 6 bases at J; junction bases unmatched: 8. The CDR3 length is 16 residues. In nucleotides, the CDR3 is TGTGCCAGCAGTCCCTCCGGGACAGGGGGGGATGAAAAACTGTTTTTT. Translation: CASSPSGTGGDEKLFF.

The rearrangement uses TRBV9 and TRBJ1-1, with D unresolved. With 0 bases removed from V and 6 bases from J, the gap between germline ends came to 15 bases. The CDR3 totals 15 residues. Germline CDR1 SGDLS, CDR2 YYNGEE. The DNA for the CDR3 is TGTGCCAGCAGCGTAGGTGGCTCCTCCGGGGCTGAAGCTTTCTTT. Its protein product is CASSVGGSSGAEAFF.

J is TRBJ1-5 and V is TRBV19; D possibly corresponds to TRBD1 (5 bases). V lost 4 bases, J lost 4 bases, and 11 bases lay in between. The CDR3 consists of 14 residues. CDR1 and CDR2 (germline): LNHDA, SQIVND (reference sequence). CDR3 protein: CASSRGEWNQPQHF. The DNA of the CDR3 is TGTGCCAGTAGTAGGGGGGAATGGAATCAGCCCCAGCATTTT.

The chain carries TRBV6-5 and TRBJ1-4; D may be TRBD1 (6 bases). The germline V and J ends were trimmed by 6 bases and 7 bases, with 18 bases remaining between them. Germline-derived CDR1 and CDR2 are MNHEY and SVGAGI. This CDR3 comprises 15 residues. CDR3 sequence (DNA): TGTGCCAGCAGGGAGGTTGGGGTAGGGGGTGAAAAACTGTTTTTT. Its protein is CASREVGVGGEKLFF.

This clone was observed once. Other DNA sequences within the sample encode an identical CDR3. The chain recombines TRBV6-5 with TRBJ1-2; a weak D match, TRBD1 (5 bases). V was trimmed by 0 bases and J by 4 bases, leaving 12 bases between them. CDR3 length: 15 residues. The germline V gene has CDR1 MNHEY and CDR2 SVGAGI. The DNA for the CDR3 is TGTGCCAGCAGTTACTCGGGGGGATCTTCCTATGGCTACACCTTC. Protein product: CASSYSGGSSYGYTF.

This chain links TRBV11-2 with TRBJ2-2; 7 bases are a match to TRBD1. The V gene end was trimmed by 3 bases and the J gene end by 5 bases; junction bases not matched to a gene: 12. Germline assignment: CDR1 SGHAT and CDR2 FQNNGV. The CDR3 is 17 residues long. The chain's CDR3 is CASSLFAGTVGTGELFF. In DNA form, the CDR3 reads TGTGCCAGCAGCTTGTTTGCCGGGACAGTGGGGACCGGGGAGCTGTTTTTT.

The chain couples TRBV6-1 to TRBJ1-2; TRBD1 aligns across 9 bases. V lost 4 bases, J lost 6 bases, and 6 bases stayed unmatched. CDR3 length: 14 amino acids. Per the germline V gene, CDR1 is MNHNS and CDR2 is SASEGT. The CDR3 DNA sequence: TGTGCCAGCAGTGGAGGGGGGACAGGGCATGGCTACACCTTC. Amino acids: CASSGGGTGHGYTF.

The CDR3 loop is CASSAVEGRAWNEQFF. The DNA of the CDR3 is TGCGCCAGCAGTGCGGTTGAGGGGAGGGCTTGGAATGAGCAGTTCTTC. V and J are TRBV10-2 and TRBJ2-1, with 7 bases that match TRBD2. The CDR3 contains 16 residues. CDR1 is WSHSY, CDR2 SAAADI, per germline. V trimming: 4 bases; J trimming: 7 bases; junction bases outside the gene matches: 13.

The chain has TRBV7-8 and TRBJ1-3; tentative D call: TRBD1 (6 bases). Germline values: CDR1 SGHVS, CDR2 FQNEAQ. The CDR3 consists of 17 residues. The V end was cut by 5 bases, the J end by 0 bases, with 17 bases between. CDR3 in DNA: TGTGCCAGCAGCCCAGATCTTACAGGGTACTCTGGAAACACCATATATTTT. Amino acid sequence: CASSPDLTGYSGNTIYF.

The CDR3 coding sequence is TGTGCCATCAGTGAGTCGATTTCCAGGTCTGGAAACACCATATATTTT. Amino acids: CAISESISRSGNTIYF. V gene TRBV10-3 combines with J gene TRBJ1-3, with D hard to call. Trimming took 0 bases from V and 1 from J, leaving 10 bases between them. Looked up from germline, CDR1 is ENHRY and CDR2 is SYGVKD. The CDR3 spans 16 residues.

The V call is TRBV5-6, the J call TRBJ2-1, with TRBD1 matching over 8 bases. The junction had 9 bases not matched to a gene; V was cut back by 4 bases and J by 6 bases. The CDR3 loop spans 15 amino acids. CDR1 is SGHDT, CDR2 YYEEEE, per germline. The DNA for the CDR3 is TGTGCCAGCAGCCCCGGGACAGGAACTTTCAATGAGCAGTTCTTC. Encoded protein: CASSPGTGTFNEQFF.

The rearrangement uses TRBV30 and TRBJ2-7, with TRBD1 matching 8 bases. V dropped 6 bases and J dropped 4; count of bases not matched to a gene: 8. Germline V gene sequence: CDR1 GTSNPN, CDR2 SVGIG (reference sequence). The CDR3 runs to 13 residues. The CDR3 DNA is TGTGCCTGCCAGGGGGCTCCCGCTTACGAGCAGTACTTC. Residues: CACQGAPAYEQYF.

The chain is built from TRBV11-3 and TRBJ2-7; 9 bases fit TRBD2. The CDR3 consists of 15 residues. Trimming took 0 bases from V and 2 from J; bases not matched to a gene: 2. Germline CDR1 is SGHNT and CDR2 is YENEEA. Here the CDR3 reads CASSLEASGTYEQYF. The CDR3 DNA follows: TGTGCCAGCAGCTTAGAAGCTAGCGGGACCTACGAGCAGTACTTC.

V and J are TRBV5-1 and TRBJ2-7; 7 bases agree with TRBD2. With V trimmed by 0 bases and J by 1 base, 4 bases remained unmatched. This CDR3 is built from 15 residues. The V gene's germline CDR1 is SGHRS and CDR2 YFSETQ. CDR3 bases: TGCGCCAGCAGCTTGGGAGGGACTATTTCCTACGAGCAGTACTTC. The encoded protein is CASSLGGTISYEQYF.

This clone was seen a few times. The chain joins TRBV25-1 to TRBJ1-2; D uncertain. Germline V gene sequence: CDR1 MGHDK, CDR2 SYGVNS. This CDR3 has 17 amino acids. Deletions cut 3 bases from V and 4 bases from J, with 21 bases between. The CDR3 bases are TGTGCCAGCAGTGAGTTCCTCATAGAAGCTGAGCCCTATGGCTACACCTTC. Translation: CASSEFLIEAEPYGYTF.

V and J are TRBV7-6 and TRBJ1-2; D might be TRBD1 (6 bases). V lost 1 base and J lost 6, with 15 bases in between. The CDR3 runs 15 residues. Per the germline V gene, CDR1 is SGHVS and CDR2 is FNYEAQ. DNA for the CDR3: TGTGCCAGCAGCTTAGAGGTCGGGCAGGGGAATGGCTACACCTTC. As protein: CASSLEVGQGNGYTF.

This chain uses TRBV5-1 with TRBJ2-3; TRBD1 aligns across 9 bases. The junction had 15 bases not matched to a gene; V was cut back by 0 bases and J by 4 bases. Germline V CDR1 and CDR2: SGHRS, YFSETQ. The CDR3 length is 19 residues. As DNA, the CDR3 is TGCGCCAGCAGCTTGGGGTTTATTCCGGACAGGGGTGGGGCAGATACGCAGTATTTT. Translation: CASSLGFIPDRGGADTQYF.

The chain carries TRBV5-1 and TRBJ1-6; TRBD1 aligns across 8 bases. The CDR3 extends over 14 amino acids. J gave up 13 bases and V 2 bases, and 8 bases lay outside the gene matches. From germline, CDR1 is SGHRS and CDR2 YFSETQ. The CDR3 DNA sequence: TGCGCCAGCAGCTTTGGGACAGGAGGCTACCCCCTCCACTTT. Amino acid sequence: CASSFGTGGYPLHF. Complete variable domain (other parts from reference TRBV5-1 and TRBJ1-6): KAGVTQTPRYLIKTRGQQVTLSCSPISGHRSVSWYQQTPGQGLQFLFEYFSETQRNKGNFPGRFSGRQFSNSRSEMNVSTLELGDSALYLCASSFGTGGYPLHFGNGTRLTVT.

The chain is built from TRBV19 and TRBJ2-2; 7 positions agree with TRBD1. The CDR3 extends over 17 amino acids. With V trimmed by 6 bases and J by 2 bases, 12 bases remained unmatched. Germline V gene lookup returns CDR1 LNHDA and CDR2 SQIVND (reference sequence). The DNA for the CDR3 is TGTGCCAGTAGCCCTCCCCCGGGGACAGCAAACACCGGGGAGCTGTTTTTT. Protein product: CASSPPPGTANTGELFF. Full variable domain (remainder filled in from reference TRBV19 and TRBJ2-2): DGGITQSPKYLFRKEGQNVTLSCEQNLNHDAMYWYRQDPGQGLRLIYYSQIVNDFQKGDIAEGYSVSREKKESFPLTVTSAQKNPTAFYLCASSPPPGTANTGELFFGEGSRLTVL.

The V and J genes are TRBV10-1 and TRBJ2-3; D ambiguous. CDR1 and CDR2 from the germline V gene are WNHNN and SYGVQD (reference sequence). Deletions cut 2 bases from V and 5 bases from J, with 5 bases between. CDR3 length equals 12 residues. CDR3 residues: CASSETGDTQYF. The CDR3 DNA reads TGCGCCAGCAGTGAGACTGGAGATACGCAGTATTTT.